This entry lists 6 T cell receptor beta chains sequenced from one sample in a study of blood T cells in healthy people across ages (dated by TCRdb to 2014 to 2015). Libraries were built with 5' RACE. Sequencing relied on an Illumina HiSeq 2500. A second 7 to 11 cycle PCR used a sample-barcoded 5' primer and a J-beta primer mix. TCRdb cleaned the public reads at Q25 with fastp, built clones with MiXCR and kept in-frame beta chains. Each entry merges the rows of one CDR3 protein and shows their most common DNA and genes. The sample contains over 1,500,000 distinct CDR3 sequences, about 50% of them found a single time. Together, the top ten hold less than 2.5% of the sample. Sequencing was done on a sample of blood. The receptor set was obtained from a woman aged 40 to 49 in good health.

This clonotype has more than one count but fewer than ten. This rearrangement joins TRBV20-1 to TRBJ2-3; D call uncertain. CDR3 length: 11 amino acids. V was shortened by 4 bases and J by 8 bases, with 10 bases between the two germline ends. Looked up from germline, CDR1 is DFQATT and CDR2 is SNEGSKA (reference sequence). This chain's CDR3 is CSANIDGTQYF. As DNA, the CDR3 is TGCAGTGCTAATATAGATGGTACGCAGTATTTT.

The rearrangement links TRBV5-1 to TRBJ1-1, with D hard to call. CDR3 length: 16 residues. V shed 0 bases and J shed 0 bases, with 12 bases lying between them. CDR1 and CDR2 from the germline V gene are SGHRS and YFSETQ. CDR3 sequence reads: CASSLESLAMNTEAFF. The CDR3, as DNA: TGCGCCAGCAGCTTGGAATCGCTCGCCATGAACACTGAAGCTTTCTTT. The whole variable domain, filled in from reference TRBV5-1 and TRBJ1-1, reads KAGVTQTPRYLIKTRGQQVTLSCSPISGHRSVSWYQQTPGQGLQFLFEYFSETQRNKGNFPGRFSGRQFSNSRSEMNVSTLELGDSALYLCASSLESLAMNTEAFFGQGTRLTVV.

This clonotype was detected only a few times. J is TRBJ2-5 and V is TRBV7-2, with TRBD2 matching 12 bases. Germline CDR1 reads SGHTA; CDR2 reads FQGNSA. With V trimmed by 0 bases and J by 5 bases, 7 bases remained unmatched. This CDR3 has 17 residues. CDR3 residues: CASSLALAGGLGETQYF. The CDR3 DNA sequence: TGTGCCAGCAGCTTAGCGCTAGCGGGGGGGCTAGGGGAGACCCAGTACTTC.

Concerning this clonotype: A junction boundary mismatches the germline segment, possibly from a read error. The chain joins TRBV6-5 to TRBJ2-7; 8 positions agree with TRBD2. The germline V gene has CDR1 MNHEY and CDR2 SVGAGI. The CDR3 runs 16 residues. The CDR3 bases are TGTGCCAGTAGTTACTCTTTTCGGGGGGGGTCCTACGAGCAGTACTTC. Its translation is CASSYSFRGGSYEQYF.

This clonotype was recorded only once. The V call is TRBV13, the J call TRBJ2-7; 12 bases match TRBD2. The J segment lost 2 bases and the V segment lost 6 bases, leaving 5 bases of the junction unmatched. CDR3 length equals 15 residues. The germline V gene encodes CDR1 PRHDT and CDR2 FYEKMQ (reference sequence). This CDR3 is CASSASGGAPYEQYV. The CDR3 DNA follows: TGTGCCAGCAGTGCTAGCGGGGGGGCCCCCTACGAGCAGTACGTC.

V is TRBV5-1 and J is TRBJ2-3; 7 positions agree with TRBD2. Losses at the gene ends were 3 bases for V and 6 bases for J; bases not matched to a gene: 7. Germline lookup yields CDR1 SGHRS and CDR2 YFSETQ. The CDR3 is 14 residues long. The CDR3 sequence: CASSWGGASDTQYF. CDR3 sequence (DNA): TGCGCCAGCAGCTGGGGAGGGGCTTCGGATACGCAGTATTTT.